Shown below are 10 T cell receptor beta chains from a single sample sequenced in a study of blood T cells in healthy people across ages. PCR was performed a second time for roughly 6 to 12 cycles using a sample-barcoded 5' primer and a J-beta primer mix. Each CDR3 protein is one row after TCRdb ran MiXCR on the 5' RACE reads. Here the sample spans around 1,700,000 distinct CDR3 sequences, under 30% being singletons. The sequencing sample was made of blood. Every receptor here comes from a woman aged 25 to 39 in good health.

The CDR3 region is CASSAYRGANTEAFF. In DNA, the CDR3 is TGTGCCAGCAGCGCATACAGGGGCGCGAACACTGAAGCTTTCTTT. J is TRBJ1-1 and V is TRBV7-9, with 7 bases that match TRBD1. The CDR3 is 15 amino acids. Per the germline V gene, CDR1 is SEHNR and CDR2 is FQNEAQ (reference sequence). V was pared by 5 bases and J by 1 base, with 7 bases of the junction left unmatched.

As concerns this clonotype: This could be a read error, since a much larger clone is one nucleotide away. Lacking the conserved final phenylalanine or tryptophan, this CDR3 likely reflects a read error. The chain recombines TRBV29-1 with TRBJ2-5; tentatively, D is TRBD1 (6 bases). The CDR3 has 16 residues. V shed 0 bases and J shed 7 bases, with 21 bases lying between them. CDR1 and CDR2 from the germline V gene are SQVTM and ANQGSEA. The CDR3 here is CSVEDLGGHGFGTQYL. DNA of the CDR3: TGCAGCGTTGAAGACCTTGGGGGACACGGTTTTGGGACCCAGTACCTC.

The chain is built from TRBV6-6 and TRBJ1-2; D gene ambiguous. Germline-derived CDR1 and CDR2 are MNHNY and SVGAGI (reference sequence). Trimming took 4 bases from V and 4 from J, leaving 16 bases between them. The CDR3 sequence is 15 residues long. CDR3 sequence (DNA): TGTGCCAGCAGTTTAGTTAGGGAAAGAACCTATGGCTACACCTTC. This encodes CASSLVRERTYGYTF.

There are a few counts of this clonotype. The chain couples TRBV29-1 to TRBJ2-3; D possibly corresponds to TRBD1 (5 bases). This CDR3 has 12 residues. Trimming took 4 bases from V and 5 from J, leaving 10 bases between them. CDR1 is SQVTM and CDR2 is ANQGSEA in the germline V gene. The CDR3 spells CSVVGAGDTQYF. The CDR3 nucleotides are TGCAGCGTTGTTGGGGCCGGAGATACGCAGTATTTT.

This clonotype was detected a few times. The chain links TRBV7-9 to TRBJ2-7; D remains ambiguous. CDR3 length: 14 residues. Trimming pared 4 bases from V and 2 bases from J, leaving 12 bases between. Germline CDR1 and CDR2: SEHNR and FQNEAQ (reference sequence). The CDR3, as DNA: TGTGCCAGCAGCTCAAACCGCAAGGCCTACGAGCAGTACTTC. Its protein product is CASSSNRKAYEQYF.

This clonotype has ten or more counts. This may be a read error: a much more frequent sequence differs by one nucleotide. The V gene is TRBV29-1, the J gene TRBJ2-3, with D hard to call. Looked up from germline, CDR1 is SQVTM and CDR2 is ANQGSEA. V lost 5 bases and J lost 0, with 12 bases in between. There are 14 residues in the CDR3. CDR3 residues: CSVLLSVSTDTQYF. CDR3 nucleotide sequence: TGCAGCGTTTTGCTATCGGTTAGCACAGATACGCAGTATTTT.

This clonotype was found a few times. This chain links TRBV5-1 with TRBJ2-1; D uncertain. The CDR3 has 14 amino acids. The V gene lost 7 bases and the J gene lost 10 bases, with 21 bases spanning the gap. Germline V gives CDR1 SGHRS, CDR2 YFSETQ. The CDR3 nucleotides read TGCGCCAGCGGGCCGGTCCGGAACAGCGACGAGCAGTTCTTC. As protein: CASGPVRNSDEQFF.

Concerning this clonotype itself: This clone may be a read error of a much larger clone one base away. This chain connects TRBV29-1 to TRBJ2-5; 9 nucleotides line up with TRBD1. Germline V lookup: CDR1 SQVTM, CDR2 ANQGSEA. Losses at the gene ends were 7 bases for V and 11 bases for J; bases not matched to a gene: 11. CDR3 size: 12 residues. The CDR3 is CSEGQGIDEQYF. CDR3 nucleotide sequence: TGCAGCGAGGGACAGGGCATCGATGAGCAGTACTTC. Looking up the rest from reference TRBV29-1 and TRBJ2-5 gives the full variable domain: SAVISQKPSRDICQRGTSLTIQCQVDSQVTMMFWYRQQPGQSLTLIATANQGSEATYESGFVIDKFPISRPNLTFSTLTVSNMSPEDSSIYLCSEGQGIDEQYFGPGTRLLVL.

V is TRBV5-1 and J is TRBJ1-2, with 8 bases that match TRBD1. With V trimmed by 4 bases and J by 4 bases, 12 bases remained unmatched. The germline CDR1 and CDR2 sequences are SGHRS and YFSETQ. The CDR3 consists of 16 residues. This CDR3 is CASSLESGQVAYGYTF. The CDR3 nucleotides are TGCGCCAGCAGCCTCGAGTCGGGACAGGTGGCCTATGGCTACACCTTC.

This clonotype was observed a few times. V and J are TRBV29-1 and TRBJ2-1; 8 nucleotides align to TRBD2. The CDR3 extends over 14 amino acids. Per germline, CDR1 SQVTM and CDR2 ANQGSEA. The junction had 10 bases not matched to a gene; V was cut back by 6 bases and J by 6 bases. CDR3 loop: CSVASGSLFNEQFF. The DNA for the CDR3 is TGCAGCGTGGCGAGCGGGAGTCTTTTCAATGAGCAGTTCTTC.